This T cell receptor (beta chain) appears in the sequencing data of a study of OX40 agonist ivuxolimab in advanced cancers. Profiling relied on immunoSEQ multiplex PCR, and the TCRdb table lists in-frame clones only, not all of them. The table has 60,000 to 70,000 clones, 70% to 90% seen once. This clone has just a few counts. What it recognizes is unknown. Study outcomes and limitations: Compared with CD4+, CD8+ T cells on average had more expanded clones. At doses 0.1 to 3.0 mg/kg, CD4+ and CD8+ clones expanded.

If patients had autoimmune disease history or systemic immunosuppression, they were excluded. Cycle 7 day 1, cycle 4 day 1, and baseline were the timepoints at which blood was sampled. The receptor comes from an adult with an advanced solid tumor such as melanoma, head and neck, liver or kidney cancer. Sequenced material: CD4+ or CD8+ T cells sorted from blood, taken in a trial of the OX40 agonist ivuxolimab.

The CDR3 reads CASSPGTNHEQYF. The CDR3 bases are TGTGCCAGCTCACCCGGGACTAATCACGAGCAGTACTTC. This sequence joins TRBV18 and TRBJ2-7, with 7 bases matching TRBD2. The length of the CDR3 is 13 residues. Unmatched junction bases numbered 4, after V lost 3 bases and J lost 5 bases. Germline V gene sequence: CDR1 KGHSH, CDR2 LQKENI.